This T cell receptor beta chain is drawn from a study of cytomegalovirus exposure and HLA in healthy donors. As concerns this clone: Its cognate antigen is unknown.

This PCR relied on a set of 60 Vbeta primers and 13 Jbeta primers. Data came from immunoSEQ multiplex PCR; TCRdb stores just in-frame clones and leaves some out. This sample has some 90,000 clones, with roughly three quarters found just once. Study observations and caveats: Across donors, presence/absence analyses took sequencing depth to be roughly uniform. Later analysis found that TCR beta chains associated with HLA were more clonally expanded than other, equally common chains.

V was trimmed by 1 base and J by 2 bases, leaving 13 bases between them. Germline V gene sequence: CDR1 SGHVS, CDR2 FQNEAQ. The CDR3 contains 16 residues. The source of this sequence is a man aged 35-49 years in good health and CMV-seronegative. The genes are TRBV7-8 and TRBJ2-3, with D possibly being TRBD2 (7 bases). Sequenced input: PBMCs. DNA for the CDR3: TGTGCCAGCAGCTTAGGGGGAGGGACAACCACAGATACGCAGTATTTT. The encoded protein is CASSLGGGTTTDTQYF.